This TCR beta chain was identified during a study of cytomegalovirus exposure and HLA in healthy donors. Study-wide results and limits: One cluster of highly shared sequence variants probably arose as a sequencing artifact. Later work showed greater clonal expansion in HLA-associated TCR beta chains than in equally common others.

This CDR3 has 14 amino acids. V dropped 3 bases and J dropped 6 bases, with 9 bases sitting between them. Per germline, CDR1 SEHNR and CDR2 FQNEAQ (reference sequence). Healthy bone marrow donors made up the donor group. This clone came up a few times. Antigen unknown. Researchers ran the PCR with 60 Vbeta and 13 Jbeta primers. The table came from immunoSEQ multiplex PCR; TCRdb's copy has only in-frame clones and leaves some out. This sample has some 150,000 clones; 75% to 85% occur once, and the top ten carry roughly 6.7%. The V gene is TRBV7-9, the J gene TRBJ1-6; D may be TRBD1 (5 bases). The source is a man in his forties or fifties in good health and CMV-seropositive. Sequenced sample: PBMCs. The CDR3 loop is CASSLDIFNSPLHF. The DNA of the CDR3 is TGTGCCAGCAGCTTGGACATTTTTAATTCACCCCTCCACTTT. The full variable domain, its missing parts supplied by reference TRBV7-9 and TRBJ1-6, is DTGVSQNPRHKITKRGQNVTFRCDPISEHNRLYWYRQTLGQGPEFLTYFQNEAQLEKSRLLSDRFSAERPKGSFSTLEIQRTEQGDSAMYLCASSLDIFNSPLHFGNGTRLTVT.